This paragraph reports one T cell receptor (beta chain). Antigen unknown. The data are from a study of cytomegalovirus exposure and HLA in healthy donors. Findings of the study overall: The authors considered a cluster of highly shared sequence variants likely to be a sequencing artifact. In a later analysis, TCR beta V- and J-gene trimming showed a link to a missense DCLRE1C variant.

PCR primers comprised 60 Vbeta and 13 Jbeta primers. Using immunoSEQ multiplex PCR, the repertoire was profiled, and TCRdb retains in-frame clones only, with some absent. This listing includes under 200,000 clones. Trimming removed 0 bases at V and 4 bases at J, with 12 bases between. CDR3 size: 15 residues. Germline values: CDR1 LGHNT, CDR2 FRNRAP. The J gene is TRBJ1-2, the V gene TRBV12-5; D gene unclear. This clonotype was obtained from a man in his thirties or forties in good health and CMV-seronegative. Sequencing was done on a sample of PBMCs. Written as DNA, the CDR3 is TGTGCTAGTGGTTTGGTCCCAAAAACGGGCTATGGCTACACCTTC. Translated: CASGLVPKTGYGYTF.